The 20 T cell receptor beta chains given below trace back to one sample, sequenced in a study of blood T cell repertoires in COVID-19. Profiled with immunoSEQ multiplex PCR; TCRdb holds only in-frame clones, not every one. Of roughly 330,000 clones in the sample, around 87% were seen once. Sample: PBMCs or T cells enriched from blood (not recorded which). These receptors all come from a woman aged 25-40 years who had recovered from COVID-19.

The genes are TRBV6-2 or TRBV6-3 and TRBJ2-7; 7 bases align to TRBD1. The ends lost 2 bases at V and 5 bases at J; junction bases unmatched: 9. The V gene's germline CDR1 is MNHEY and CDR2 SVGEGT. This CDR3 has 15 residues. The CDR3 DNA follows: TGTGCCAGCAGTTACCCAGACAGGGATAACGACGAGCAGTACTTC. Translating it yields CASSYPDRDNDEQYF.

This clone was recorded at least ten times. The rearrangement links TRBV30 to TRBJ2-5; TRBD1 aligns across 12 bases. Germline CDR1 is GTSNPN and CDR2 is SVGIG (reference sequence). The CDR3 extends over 15 amino acids. Trimming took 2 bases from V and 5 from J; bases not matched to a gene: 6. The chain's CDR3 is CAWSWGQGARETQYF. In DNA, the CDR3 is TGTGCCTGGAGTTGGGGACAGGGGGCTCGCGAGACCCAGTACTTC. Using reference TRBV30 and TRBJ2-5 for the parts outside the CDR3, the full variable domain is SQTIHQWPATLVQPVGSPLSLECTVEGTSNPNLYWYRQAAGRGLQLLFYSVGIGQISSEVPQNLSASRPQDRQFILSSKKLLLSDSGFYLCAWSWGQGARETQYFGPGTRLLVL.

The rearrangement links TRBV21-1 to TRBJ1-4; the table calls TRBD1, which could not be checked here. TRBV21-1 is a pseudogene locus. The CDR3 sequence is 16 residues long. CDR3 protein: CASSKEETGSTLKLFF. The CDR3 DNA is TGTGCCAGCAGCAAAGAGGAGACAGGGAGTACCCTAAAACTGTTTTTT.

The gene calls are TRBV25-1 and TRBJ1-3; the match to TRBD1 covers 7 bases. The CDR3 is 15 amino acids. J was trimmed by 0 bases and V by 6 bases; bases with no gene match: 5. CDR1 MGHDK and CDR2 SYGVNS come from the germline V gene. CDR3 in DNA: TGTGCCAGCAGCGGACAGGCCAGCTCTGGAAACACCATATATTTT. Encoded protein: CASSGQASSGNTIYF.

The V gene is TRBV7-9, the J gene TRBJ2-2; 8 bases are shared with TRBD1. CDR3 length equals 14 residues. Germline V gives CDR1 SEHNR, CDR2 FQNEAQ (reference sequence). V was clipped by 5 bases and J by 4 bases; unmatched bases: 3. For the CDR3, the DNA is TGTGCCAGCAGCCCCACAGGGGGCACCGGGGAGCTGTTTTTT. As protein: CASSPTGGTGELFF.

Worth noting for this clone: Other DNA sequences from this sample encode an identical CDR3 as well. The chain couples TRBV2 to TRBJ1-5, with TRBD1 matching over 10 bases. Germline V gene lookup returns CDR1 SNHLY and CDR2 FYNNEI. This CDR3 contains 14 residues. V was clipped by 8 bases and J by 2 bases; unmatched bases: 3. The CDR3 protein is CASSGTGGNQPQHF. CDR3 bases: TGTGCCAGCTCCGGGACAGGGGGCAATCAGCCCCAGCATTTT. Full variable domain (remainder filled in from reference TRBV2 and TRBJ1-5): EPEVTQTPSHQVTQMGQEVILRCVPISNHLYFYWYRQILGQKVEFLVSFYNNEISEKSEIFDDQFSVERPDGSNFTLKIRSTKLEDSAMYFCASSGTGGNQPQHFGDGTRLSIL.

This chain links TRBV19 with TRBJ2-4, with a possible D match to TRBD2 (6 bases). V was cut by 0 bases and J by 11 bases, with 8 bases left in between. The CDR3 is 12 residues long. Germline V CDR1 and CDR2: LNHDA, SQIVND (reference sequence). DNA for the CDR3: TGTGCCAGTAGTATAGATTGGGGGGTTCAGTACTTC. Its translation: CASSIDWGVQYF. Together with reference TRBV19 and TRBJ2-4, the CDR3 gives the full variable domain: DGGITQSPKYLFRKEGQNVTLSCEQNLNHDAMYWYRQDPGQGLRLIYYSQIVNDFQKGDIAEGYSVSREKKESFPLTVTSAQKNPTAFYLCASSIDWGVQYFGAGTRLSVL.

This clone was counted only a few times. CDR3 DNA: TGTGCCAGCAGCCAATTCGCCGGTCGTAACGAGCAGTACTTC. Translation gives CASSQFAGRNEQYF. The V and J genes are TRBV16 and TRBJ2-7; D is uncertain. The CDR3 has 14 amino acids. Germline V gives CDR1 KGHSY, CDR2 FQNENV. V was shortened by 1 base and J by 5 bases, with 12 bases between the two germline ends.

The chain recombines TRBV3-1 (or the pseudogene TRBV3-2) with TRBJ1-4; 9 bases are a match to TRBD1. Germline V gives CDR1 LGHDT, CDR2 YNNKEL (reference sequence). Trimming removed 1 base from V and 7 bases from J; junction bases left unmatched: 4. The CDR3 runs to 15 residues. The CDR3 sequence is CASSQVGQGPEKLFF. The CDR3 bases are TGTGCCAGCAGCCAAGTGGGACAGGGTCCTGAAAAACTGTTTTTT.

This clone was picked up one time. This chain connects TRBV25-1 to TRBJ1-2; no clear D gene. This CDR3 is built from 14 residues. CDR1 is MGHDK and CDR2 is SYGVNS in the germline V gene. Between the trimmed V and J ends, which lost 2 bases and 8 bases, there was a span of 15 bases. Here the CDR3 DNA reads TGTGCCAGCAGTGAAGGGTTCTCAAGAGGAGGCTACACCTTC. This translates into CASSEGFSRGGYTF.

This clone was seen a single time. The same CDR3 also results from other DNA sequences found in this sample. The chain joins TRBV20-1 to TRBJ2-7; 7 bases match TRBD2. The germline CDR1 and CDR2 sequences are DFQATT and SNEGSKA (reference sequence). There are 11 residues in the CDR3. The CDR3 sequence: CSAPRGVEQYF. As DNA, the CDR3 is TGCAGCGCCCCTCGGGGGGTCGAGCAGTACTTC.

Notes on this clone: The identical CDR3 is also encoded by other nucleotide sequences in the sample. The V gene is TRBV27, the J gene TRBJ2-3; unclear D gene. V lost 3 bases and J lost 3, with 7 bases in between. The germline V gene encodes CDR1 MNHEY and CDR2 SMNVEV (reference sequence). The CDR3 totals 13 residues. The CDR3, as DNA: TGTGCCAGCAGTTTTCTAGGAACAGATACGCAGTATTTT. Encoded protein: CASSFLGTDTQYF.

This rearrangement joins TRBV28 to TRBJ2-1; no definite D call. In germline, CDR1 is MDHEN, CDR2 SYDVKM. The CDR3 covers 13 residues. The ends were cut back, 8 bases at V and 0 bases at J, with 8 bases in the middle. The CDR3, as DNA: TGTGCCAGCCGTAACAGCTCCTACAATGAGCAGTTCTTC. This encodes CASRNSSYNEQFF.

This clone was counted a few times. The gene calls are TRBV9 and TRBJ1-2; TRBD1 might be the D (5 bases). Germline CDR1 is SGDLS and CDR2 is YYNGEE. This CDR3 has 15 residues. Trimming removed 0 bases from V and 4 bases from J, with 13 bases in between. This chain's CDR3 is CASSVGQGWVYGYTF. CDR3 nucleotide sequence: TGTGCCAGCAGCGTAGGCCAGGGCTGGGTCTATGGCTACACCTTC.

CDR3 region: CASTESGGLQETQYF. The CDR3 nucleotides are TGTGCCAGCACCGAAAGCGGGGGGCTACAAGAGACCCAGTACTTC. The chain joins TRBV7-9 to TRBJ2-5, with 9 positions matching TRBD2. This CDR3 contains 15 residues. V shed 7 bases and J 2 bases; nucleotides not matched to a gene: 8. CDR1 and CDR2 (germline): SEHNR, FQNEAQ (reference sequence).

The chain links TRBV21-1 to TRBJ2-4; the table calls TRBD2, which could not be checked here. TRBV21-1 is termed a pseudogene. The CDR3 covers 17 residues. This CDR3 reads CASSNPLAGLAKNIQYF. The CDR3 coding sequence is TGTGCCAGCAGCAACCCCCTAGCGGGGCTAGCCAAAAACATTCAGTACTTC.

To note about this clone: Other DNA sequences of this sample code for an identical CDR3. The CDR3 spells CASSPRGQPQHF. CDR3 sequence (DNA): TGTGCCAGCAGCCCTAGGGGTCAGCCCCAGCATTTT. V usage is TRBV6-2 or TRBV6-3 and J usage is TRBJ1-5, with D tentatively TRBD1 (5 bases). Germline V CDR1 and CDR2: MNHEY, SVGEGT. The CDR3 runs 12 residues. Between the trimmed V and J ends, which lost 6 bases and 6 bases, there was a span of 9 bases.

The chain uses TRBV10-3 and TRBJ2-7; no firm D call. V lost 8 bases and J lost 4, with 6 bases in between. This CDR3 contains 10 residues. The germline V gene encodes CDR1 ENHRY and CDR2 SYGVKD. The CDR3 DNA follows: TGTGCCATCGGCAGGTACGAGCAGTACTTC. Its protein is CAIGRYEQYF.

The chain recombines TRBV19 with TRBJ1-2; 8 nucleotides match TRBD1. V trimming: 3 bases; J trimming: 6 bases; junction bases outside the gene matches: 3. CDR1 and CDR2 (germline): LNHDA, SQIVND (reference sequence). The CDR3 contains 13 residues. The CDR3 DNA reads TGTGCCAGTAGTATTGGACAGGGTGATGGCTACACCTTC. Translating it yields CASSIGQGDGYTF.

The chain couples TRBV9 to TRBJ1-2; 7 bases are a match to TRBD1. The CDR3 spans 16 residues. The V and J ends lost 5 bases and 2 bases, in that order; junction bases with no gene match: 12. Germline CDR1 is SGDLS and CDR2 is YYNGEE. The CDR3 loop reads CASSLTSGTVNYGYTF. In DNA, the CDR3 is TGTGCCAGCAGTCTCACTTCCGGGACAGTAAACTATGGCTACACCTTC.